The 2 T cell receptor beta chains listed next were all sequenced from one sample in a study of blood T cell repertoires in COVID-19. The protocol was immunoSEQ multiplex PCR, while the TCRdb copy is restricted to in-frame clones and leaves out a portion. This sample has around 190,000 clones, with 88% found just once. The sample comprised peripheral blood. Receptors originate from a man between 18 and 35 years old with active or convalescent COVID-19.

V and J are TRBV3-1 (or the pseudogene TRBV3-2) and TRBJ2-7, with D possibly matching TRBD1 (5 bases). CDR1 is LGHDT, CDR2 YNNKEL, per germline (reference sequence). There are 15 residues in the CDR3. With 0 bases removed from V and 2 bases from J, the gap between germline ends came to 11 bases. The CDR3 sequence is CASSQEGPRTYEQYF. The CDR3 DNA reads TGTGCCAGCAGCCAAGAGGGGCCCAGGACCTACGAGCAGTACTTC.

This CDR3 reads CASSRDRELNSPLHF. The CDR3 coding sequence is TGTGCCAGCTCGAGGGACAGGGAGTTAAATTCACCCCTCCACTTT. This sequence joins TRBV18 and TRBJ1-6; 9 positions agree with TRBD1. The CDR3 totals 15 residues. CDR1 is KGHSH and CDR2 is LQKENI in the germline V gene. The V and J ends lost 6 bases and 7 bases, in that order; junction bases with no gene match: 7.